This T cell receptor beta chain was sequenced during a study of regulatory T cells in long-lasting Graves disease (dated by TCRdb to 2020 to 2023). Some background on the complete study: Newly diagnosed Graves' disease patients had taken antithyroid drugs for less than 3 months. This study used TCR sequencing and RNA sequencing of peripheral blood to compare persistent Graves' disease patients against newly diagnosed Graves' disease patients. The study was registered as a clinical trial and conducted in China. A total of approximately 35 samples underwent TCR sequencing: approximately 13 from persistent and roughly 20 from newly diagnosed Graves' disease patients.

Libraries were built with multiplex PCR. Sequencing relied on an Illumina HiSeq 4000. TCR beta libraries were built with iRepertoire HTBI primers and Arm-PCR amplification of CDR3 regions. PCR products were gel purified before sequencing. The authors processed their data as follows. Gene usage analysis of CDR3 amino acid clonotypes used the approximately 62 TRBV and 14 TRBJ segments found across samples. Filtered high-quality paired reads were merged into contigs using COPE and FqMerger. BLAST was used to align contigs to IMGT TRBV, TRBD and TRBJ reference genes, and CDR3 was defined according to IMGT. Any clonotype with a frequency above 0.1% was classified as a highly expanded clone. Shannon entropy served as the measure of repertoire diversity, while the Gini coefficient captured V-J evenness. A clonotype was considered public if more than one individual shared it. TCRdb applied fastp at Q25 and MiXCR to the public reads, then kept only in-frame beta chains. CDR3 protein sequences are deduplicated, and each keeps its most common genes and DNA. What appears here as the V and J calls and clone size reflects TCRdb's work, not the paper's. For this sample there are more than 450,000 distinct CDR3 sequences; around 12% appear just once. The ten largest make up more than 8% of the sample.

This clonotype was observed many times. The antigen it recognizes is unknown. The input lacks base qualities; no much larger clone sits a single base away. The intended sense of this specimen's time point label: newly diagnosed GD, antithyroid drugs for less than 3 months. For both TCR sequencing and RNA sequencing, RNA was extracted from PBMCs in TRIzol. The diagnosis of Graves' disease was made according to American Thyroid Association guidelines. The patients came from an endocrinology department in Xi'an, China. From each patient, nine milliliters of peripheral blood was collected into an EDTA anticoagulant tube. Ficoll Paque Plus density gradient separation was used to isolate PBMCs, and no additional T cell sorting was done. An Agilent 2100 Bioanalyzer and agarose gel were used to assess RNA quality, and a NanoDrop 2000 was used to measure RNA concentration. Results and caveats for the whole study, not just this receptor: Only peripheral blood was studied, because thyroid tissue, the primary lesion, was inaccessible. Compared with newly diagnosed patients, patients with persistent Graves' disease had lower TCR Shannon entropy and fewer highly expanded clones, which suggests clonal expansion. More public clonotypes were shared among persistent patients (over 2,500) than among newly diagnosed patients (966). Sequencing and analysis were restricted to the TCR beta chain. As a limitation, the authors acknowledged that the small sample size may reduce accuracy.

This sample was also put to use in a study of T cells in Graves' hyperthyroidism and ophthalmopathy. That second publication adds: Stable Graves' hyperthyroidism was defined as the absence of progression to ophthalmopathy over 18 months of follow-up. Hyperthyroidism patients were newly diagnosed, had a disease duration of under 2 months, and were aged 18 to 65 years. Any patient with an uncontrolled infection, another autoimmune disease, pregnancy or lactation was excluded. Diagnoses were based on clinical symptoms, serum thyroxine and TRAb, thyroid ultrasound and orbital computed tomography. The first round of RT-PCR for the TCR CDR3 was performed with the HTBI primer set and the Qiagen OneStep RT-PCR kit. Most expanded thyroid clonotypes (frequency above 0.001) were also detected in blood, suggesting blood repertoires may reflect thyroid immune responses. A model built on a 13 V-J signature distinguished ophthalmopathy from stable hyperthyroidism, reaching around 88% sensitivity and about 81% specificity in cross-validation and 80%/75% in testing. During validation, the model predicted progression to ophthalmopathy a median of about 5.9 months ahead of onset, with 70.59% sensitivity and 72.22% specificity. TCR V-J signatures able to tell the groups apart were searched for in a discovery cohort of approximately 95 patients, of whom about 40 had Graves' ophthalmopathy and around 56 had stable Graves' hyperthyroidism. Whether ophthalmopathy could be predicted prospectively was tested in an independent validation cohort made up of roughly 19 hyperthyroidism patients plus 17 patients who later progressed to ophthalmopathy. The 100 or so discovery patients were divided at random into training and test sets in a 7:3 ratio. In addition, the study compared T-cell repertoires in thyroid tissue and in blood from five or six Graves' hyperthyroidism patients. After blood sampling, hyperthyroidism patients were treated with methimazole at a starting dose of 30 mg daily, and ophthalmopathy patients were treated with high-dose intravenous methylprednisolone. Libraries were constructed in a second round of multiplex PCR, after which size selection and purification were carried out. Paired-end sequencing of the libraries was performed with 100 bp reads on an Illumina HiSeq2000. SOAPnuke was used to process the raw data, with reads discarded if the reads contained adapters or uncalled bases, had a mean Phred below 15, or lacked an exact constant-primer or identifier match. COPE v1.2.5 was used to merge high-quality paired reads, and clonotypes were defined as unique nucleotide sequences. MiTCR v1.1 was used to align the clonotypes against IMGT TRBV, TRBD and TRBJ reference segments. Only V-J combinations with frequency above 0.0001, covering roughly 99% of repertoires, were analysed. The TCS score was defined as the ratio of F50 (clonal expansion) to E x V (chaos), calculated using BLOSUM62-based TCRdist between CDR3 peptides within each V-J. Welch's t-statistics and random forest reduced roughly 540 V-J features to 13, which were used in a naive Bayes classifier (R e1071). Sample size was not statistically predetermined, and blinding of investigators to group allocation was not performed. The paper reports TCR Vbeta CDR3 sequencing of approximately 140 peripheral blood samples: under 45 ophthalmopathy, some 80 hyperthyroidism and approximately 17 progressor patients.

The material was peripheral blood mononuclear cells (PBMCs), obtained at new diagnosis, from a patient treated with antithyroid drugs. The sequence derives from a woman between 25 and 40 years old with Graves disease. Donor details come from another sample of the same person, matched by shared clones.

The DNA sequence reads TGTGCCAGCAGTTTCCTCACAGGGGTAGGAAACACCATATATTTT. Its amino acids are CASSFLTGVGNTIYF. This sequence uses TRBV12-3 or TRBV12-4 and TRBJ1-3, and TRBD1 aligns with 7 junction nucleotides. V trim: 3 bases; J trim: 4 bases; unmatched bases: 6. The CDR3 starts with the cysteine, ends with the phenylalanine, and has 15 residues. The read is trimmed to its CDR3 DNA, 45 bases read in frame from base 1.